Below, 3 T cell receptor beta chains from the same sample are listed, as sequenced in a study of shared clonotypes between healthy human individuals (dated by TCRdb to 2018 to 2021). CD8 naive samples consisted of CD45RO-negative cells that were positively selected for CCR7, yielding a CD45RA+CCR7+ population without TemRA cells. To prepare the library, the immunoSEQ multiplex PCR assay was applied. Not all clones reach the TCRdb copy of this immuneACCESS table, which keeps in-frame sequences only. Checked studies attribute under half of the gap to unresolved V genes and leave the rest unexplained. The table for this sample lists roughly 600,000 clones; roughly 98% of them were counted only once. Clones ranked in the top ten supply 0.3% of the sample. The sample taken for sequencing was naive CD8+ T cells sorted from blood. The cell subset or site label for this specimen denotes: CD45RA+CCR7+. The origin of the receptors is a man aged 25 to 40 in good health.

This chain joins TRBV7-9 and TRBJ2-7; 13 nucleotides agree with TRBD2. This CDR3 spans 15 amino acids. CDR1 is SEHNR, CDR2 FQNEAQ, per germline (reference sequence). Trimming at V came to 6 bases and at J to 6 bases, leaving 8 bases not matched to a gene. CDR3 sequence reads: CASRPGLAGVGEQYF. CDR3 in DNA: TGTGCCAGCAGGCCCGGACTAGCGGGAGTTGGCGAGCAGTACTTC.

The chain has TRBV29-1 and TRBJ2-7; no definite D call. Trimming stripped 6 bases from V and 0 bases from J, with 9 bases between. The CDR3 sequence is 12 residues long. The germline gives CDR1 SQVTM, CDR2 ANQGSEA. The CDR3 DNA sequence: TGCAGCGTACGGGCGAGCTCCTACGAGCAGTACTTC. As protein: CSVRASSYEQYF.

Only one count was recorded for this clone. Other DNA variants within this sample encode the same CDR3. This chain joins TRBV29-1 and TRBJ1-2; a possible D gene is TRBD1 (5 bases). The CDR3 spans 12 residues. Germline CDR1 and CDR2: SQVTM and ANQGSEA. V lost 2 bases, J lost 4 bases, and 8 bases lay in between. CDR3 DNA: TGCAGCGTTGAACAGGGCGTCTATGGCTACACCTTC. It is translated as CSVEQGVYGYTF. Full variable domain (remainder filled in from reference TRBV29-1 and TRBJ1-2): SAVISQKPSRDICQRGTSLTIQCQVDSQVTMMFWYRQQPGQSLTLIATANQGSEATYESGFVIDKFPISRPNLTFSTLTVSNMSPEDSSIYLCSVEQGVYGYTFGSGTRLTVV.